The 4 T cell receptor beta chains below come from one sample, sequenced in a study of blood T cell repertoires in COVID-19. Libraries were prepared by immunoSEQ multiplex PCR; TCRdb keeps only in-frame clonotypes and omits some of them. Among 87,000 or so clones listed, about 88% were seen once. Sequencing was carried out using peripheral blood. The receptors derive from a man in his forties with acute or convalescent COVID-19.

The count of this clone is one. V and J are TRBV29-1 and TRBJ1-1; a weak D match, TRBD1 (5 bases). Trimming cost V 3 bases and J 1 base, with 9 bases left between them. Germline V gene lookup returns CDR1 SQVTM and CDR2 ANQGSEA. The CDR3 consists of 13 residues. This CDR3 is CSVDRVSNTEAFF. CDR3 in DNA: TGCAGCGTTGACAGGGTGTCGAACACTGAAGCTTTCTTT. The full variable domain, in which reference TRBV29-1 and TRBJ1-1 provide the parts outside the CDR3, is SAVISQKPSRDICQRGTSLTIQCQVDSQVTMMFWYRQQPGQSLTLIATANQGSEATYESGFVIDKFPISRPNLTFSTLTVSNMSPEDSSIYLCSVDRVSNTEAFFGQGTRLTVV.

The V and J genes are TRBV19 and TRBJ1-2, with a possible D match to TRBD1 (5 bases). V lost 4 bases to trimming and J lost 5 bases, with 14 bases between them. Germline assignment: CDR1 LNHDA and CDR2 SQIVND (reference sequence). This CDR3 comprises 14 residues. The chain's CDR3 is CASSTLDSVYGYTF. CDR3 nucleotides: TGTGCCAGTAGTACTCTTGACAGTGTGTATGGCTACACCTTC.

The CDR3: CASSLGREADTEAFF. The DNA for the CDR3 is TGCGCCAGCAGCTTAGGCCGGGAGGCGGACACTGAAGCTTTCTTT. This sequence joins TRBV5-1 and TRBJ1-1; D ambiguous. V lost 2 bases, J lost 3 bases, and 14 bases lay in between. Germline V gene lookup returns CDR1 SGHRS and CDR2 YFSETQ. This CDR3 spans 15 amino acids.

This chain uses TRBV10-3 with TRBJ1-2; D ambiguous. V dropped 7 bases and J dropped 4 bases, with 19 bases sitting between them. From germline, CDR1 is ENHRY and CDR2 SYGVKD. CDR3 length equals 15 residues. The CDR3: CAIMGTAAESYGYTF. In DNA, the CDR3 is TGTGCCATCATGGGCACAGCTGCCGAGTCCTATGGCTACACCTTC.